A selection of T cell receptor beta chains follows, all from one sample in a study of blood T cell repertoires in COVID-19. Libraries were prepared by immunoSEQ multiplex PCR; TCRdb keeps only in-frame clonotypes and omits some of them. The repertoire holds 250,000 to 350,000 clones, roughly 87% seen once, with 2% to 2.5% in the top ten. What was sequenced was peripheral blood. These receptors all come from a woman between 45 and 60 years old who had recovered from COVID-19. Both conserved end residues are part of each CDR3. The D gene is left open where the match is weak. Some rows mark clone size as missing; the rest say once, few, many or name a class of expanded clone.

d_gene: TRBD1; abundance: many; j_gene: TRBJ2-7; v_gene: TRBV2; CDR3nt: TGTGCCGAGGCCTCAGGGGGCGAGCAGTACTTC; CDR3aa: CAEASGGEQYF
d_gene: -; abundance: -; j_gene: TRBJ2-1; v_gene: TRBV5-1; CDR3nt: TGCGCCAGCAGCTTGGGGACAGTCTACAATGAGCAGTTCTTC; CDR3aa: CASSLGTVYNEQFF
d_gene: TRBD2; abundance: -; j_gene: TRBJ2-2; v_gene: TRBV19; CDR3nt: TGTGCCAGTAGCATCCCGGGACTAGCGGGAGGGACGAACACCGGGGAGCTGTTTTTT; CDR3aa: CASSIPGLAGGTNTGELFF
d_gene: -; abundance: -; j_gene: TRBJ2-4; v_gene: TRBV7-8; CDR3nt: TGTGCCAGCAGCTTAGAGGCAGGGGTCACATCCTTAGCCAAAAACATTCAGTACTTC; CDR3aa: CASSLEAGVTSLAKNIQYF
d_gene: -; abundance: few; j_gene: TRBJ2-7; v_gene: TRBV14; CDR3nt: TGTGCCAGCAGCCAAGAAATCAGTCCAGGATACTCCTACGAGCAGTACTTC; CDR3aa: CASSQEISPGYSYEQYF
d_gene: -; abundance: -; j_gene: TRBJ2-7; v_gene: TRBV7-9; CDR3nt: TGTGCCAGCAGCACTCCAGGACAGAATTACGAGCAGTACTTC; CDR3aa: CASSTPGQNYEQYF
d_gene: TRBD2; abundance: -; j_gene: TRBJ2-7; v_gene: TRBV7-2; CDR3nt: TGTGCCAGCAGCTTAGTTCCAGCGGGAGCCACCTACGAGCAGTACTTC; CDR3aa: CASSLVPAGATYEQYF
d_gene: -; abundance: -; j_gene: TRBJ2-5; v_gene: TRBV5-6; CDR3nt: TGTGCCAGCAGCCTGACGGGTGAGAATTACGAGGGAGAGACCCAGTACTTC; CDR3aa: CASSLTGENYEGETQYF
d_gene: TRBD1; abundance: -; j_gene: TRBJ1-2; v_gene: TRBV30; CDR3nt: TGTGCCTGGAGTCGGGGACAGGGGTATGGCTACACCTTC; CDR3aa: CAWSRGQGYGYTF
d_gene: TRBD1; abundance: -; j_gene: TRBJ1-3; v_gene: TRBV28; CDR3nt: TGTGCCAGCAGTTTAACAGGGGCGGGGGGAAACACCATATATTTT; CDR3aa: CASSLTGAGGNTIYF
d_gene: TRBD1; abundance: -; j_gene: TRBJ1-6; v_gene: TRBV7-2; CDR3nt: TGTGCCAGCAGCTTAGCGGGACAGACTAATTCACCCCTCCACTTT; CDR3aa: CASSLAGQTNSPLHF
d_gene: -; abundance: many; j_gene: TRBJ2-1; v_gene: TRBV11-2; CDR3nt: TGTGCCAGCAGCTTAGACATTATGGGGCCCGAGCAGTTCTTC; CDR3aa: CASSLDIMGPEQFF